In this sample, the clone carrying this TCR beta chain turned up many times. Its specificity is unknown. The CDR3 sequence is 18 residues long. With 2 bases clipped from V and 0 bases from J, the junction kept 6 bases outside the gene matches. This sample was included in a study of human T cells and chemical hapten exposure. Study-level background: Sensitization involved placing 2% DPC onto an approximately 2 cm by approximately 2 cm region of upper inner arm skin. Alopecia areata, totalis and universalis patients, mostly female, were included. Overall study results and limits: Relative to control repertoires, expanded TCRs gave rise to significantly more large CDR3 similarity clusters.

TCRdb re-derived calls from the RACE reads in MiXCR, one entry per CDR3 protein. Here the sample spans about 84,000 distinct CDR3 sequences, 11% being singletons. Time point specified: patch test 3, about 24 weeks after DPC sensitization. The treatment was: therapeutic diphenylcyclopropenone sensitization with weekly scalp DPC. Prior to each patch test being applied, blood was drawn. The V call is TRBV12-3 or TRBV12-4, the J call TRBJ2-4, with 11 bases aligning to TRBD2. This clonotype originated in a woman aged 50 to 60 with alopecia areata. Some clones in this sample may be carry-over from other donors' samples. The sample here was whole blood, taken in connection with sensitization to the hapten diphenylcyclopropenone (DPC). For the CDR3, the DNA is TGTGCCAGCAGTTTAAGACTAGCGGGGCGACTAGCCAAAAACATTCAGTACTTC. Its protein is CASSLRLAGRLAKNIQYF.